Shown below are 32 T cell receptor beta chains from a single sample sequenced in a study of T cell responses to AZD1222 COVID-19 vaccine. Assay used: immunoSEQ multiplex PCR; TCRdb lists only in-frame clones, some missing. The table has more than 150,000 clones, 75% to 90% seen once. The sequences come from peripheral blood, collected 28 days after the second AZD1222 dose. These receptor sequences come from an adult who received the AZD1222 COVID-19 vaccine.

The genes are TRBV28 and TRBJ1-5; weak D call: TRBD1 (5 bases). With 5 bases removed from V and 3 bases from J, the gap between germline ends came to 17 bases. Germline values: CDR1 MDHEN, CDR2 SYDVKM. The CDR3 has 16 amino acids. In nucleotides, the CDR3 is TGTGCCAGCAGTCGGGTGGCAGGGATGTACAATCAGCCCCAGCATTTT. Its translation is CASSRVAGMYNQPQHF. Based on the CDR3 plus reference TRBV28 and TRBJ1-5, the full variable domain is DVKVTQSSRYLVKRTGEKVFLECVQDMDHENMFWYRQDPGLGLRLIYFSYDVKMKEKGDIPEGYSVSREKKERFSLILESASTNQTSMYLCASSRVAGMYNQPQHFGDGTRLSIL.

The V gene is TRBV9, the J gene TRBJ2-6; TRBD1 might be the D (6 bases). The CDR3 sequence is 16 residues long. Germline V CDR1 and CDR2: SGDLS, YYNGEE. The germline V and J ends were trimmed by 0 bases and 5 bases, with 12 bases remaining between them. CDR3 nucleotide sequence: TGTGCCAGCAGCGTAGAAATTGGGGGCTGGGCCAACGTCCTGACTTTC. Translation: CASSVEIGGWANVLTF.

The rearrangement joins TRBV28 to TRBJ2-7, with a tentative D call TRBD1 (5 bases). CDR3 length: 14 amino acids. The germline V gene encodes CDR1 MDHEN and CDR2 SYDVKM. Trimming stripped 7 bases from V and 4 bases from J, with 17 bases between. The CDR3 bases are TGTGCCAGCACCAGAATTGGGGCCGGTTACGAGCAGTACTTC. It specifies CASTRIGAGYEQYF.

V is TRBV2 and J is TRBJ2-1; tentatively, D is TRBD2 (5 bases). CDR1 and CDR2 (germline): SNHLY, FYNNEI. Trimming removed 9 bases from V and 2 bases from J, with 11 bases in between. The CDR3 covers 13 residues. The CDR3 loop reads CASTVGAYNEQFF. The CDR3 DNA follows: TGTGCCAGTACCGTCGGGGCCTACAATGAGCAGTTCTTC.

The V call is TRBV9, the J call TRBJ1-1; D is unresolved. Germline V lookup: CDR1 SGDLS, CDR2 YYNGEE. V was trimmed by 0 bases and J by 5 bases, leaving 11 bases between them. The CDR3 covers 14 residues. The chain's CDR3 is CASSVGAVGTEAFF. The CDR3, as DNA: TGTGCCAGCAGCGTAGGGGCAGTCGGGACTGAAGCTTTCTTT.

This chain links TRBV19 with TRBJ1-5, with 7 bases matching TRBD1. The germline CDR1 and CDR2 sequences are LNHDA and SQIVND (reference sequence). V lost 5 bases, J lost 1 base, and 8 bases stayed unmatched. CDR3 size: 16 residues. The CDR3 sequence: CASSRDRVDSNQPQHF. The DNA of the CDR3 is TGTGCCAGTAGTCGAGACAGGGTAGACAGCAATCAGCCCCAGCATTTT. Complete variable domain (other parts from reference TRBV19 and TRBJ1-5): DGGITQSPKYLFRKEGQNVTLSCEQNLNHDAMYWYRQDPGQGLRLIYYSQIVNDFQKGDIAEGYSVSREKKESFPLTVTSAQKNPTAFYLCASSRDRVDSNQPQHFGDGTRLSIL.

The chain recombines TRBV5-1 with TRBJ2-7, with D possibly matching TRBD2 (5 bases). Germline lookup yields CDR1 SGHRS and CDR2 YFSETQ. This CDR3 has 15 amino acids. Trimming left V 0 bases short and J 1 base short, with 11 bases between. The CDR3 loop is CASSLDGVRSYEQYF. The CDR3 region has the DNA TGCGCCAGCAGCTTGGACGGGGTCAGATCCTACGAGCAGTACTTC.

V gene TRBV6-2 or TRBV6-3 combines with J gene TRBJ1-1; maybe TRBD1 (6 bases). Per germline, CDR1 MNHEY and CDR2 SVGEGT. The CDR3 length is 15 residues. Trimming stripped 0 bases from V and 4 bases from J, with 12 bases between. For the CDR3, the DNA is TGTGCCAGCAGTTACTCCTACCCCAGGGGCACTGAAGCTTTCTTT. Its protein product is CASSYSYPRGTEAFF.

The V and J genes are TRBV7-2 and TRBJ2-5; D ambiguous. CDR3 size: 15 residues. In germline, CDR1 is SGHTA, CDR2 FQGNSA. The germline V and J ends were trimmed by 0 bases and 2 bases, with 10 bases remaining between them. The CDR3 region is CASSLAPAVQETQYF. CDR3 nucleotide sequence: TGTGCCAGCAGCTTAGCGCCTGCGGTGCAAGAGACCCAGTACTTC.

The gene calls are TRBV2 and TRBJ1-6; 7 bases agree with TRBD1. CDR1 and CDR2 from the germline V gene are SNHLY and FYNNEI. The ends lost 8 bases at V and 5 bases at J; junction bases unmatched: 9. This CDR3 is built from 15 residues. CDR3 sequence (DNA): TGTGCCAGCGGGGGAGGGGGCTCGGATAATTCACCCCTCCACTTT. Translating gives CASGGGGSDNSPLHF.

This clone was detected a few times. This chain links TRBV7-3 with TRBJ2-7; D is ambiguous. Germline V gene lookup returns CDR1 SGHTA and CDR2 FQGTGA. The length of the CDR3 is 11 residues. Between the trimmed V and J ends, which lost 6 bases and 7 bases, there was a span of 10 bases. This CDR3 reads CASRPVREQYF. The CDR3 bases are TGTGCCAGCAGACCCGTCCGGGAGCAGTACTTC.

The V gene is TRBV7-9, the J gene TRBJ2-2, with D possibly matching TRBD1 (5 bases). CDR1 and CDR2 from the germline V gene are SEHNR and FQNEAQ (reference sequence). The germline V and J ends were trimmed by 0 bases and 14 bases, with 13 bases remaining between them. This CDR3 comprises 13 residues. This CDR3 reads CASSLAQGPNLFF. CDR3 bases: TGTGCCAGCAGCTTAGCCCAGGGTCCGAATCTGTTTTTT.

The DNA for the CDR3 is TGTGCCAGCAGACACGGGGGGCCAAACACTGAAGCTTTCTTT. Its translation is CASRHGGPNTEAFF. V and J are TRBV6-5 and TRBJ1-1, with a tentative D call TRBD1 (6 bases). Germline V gives CDR1 MNHEY, CDR2 SVGAGI. The CDR3 totals 14 residues. V was clipped by 6 bases and J by 2 bases, with 13 bases between them.

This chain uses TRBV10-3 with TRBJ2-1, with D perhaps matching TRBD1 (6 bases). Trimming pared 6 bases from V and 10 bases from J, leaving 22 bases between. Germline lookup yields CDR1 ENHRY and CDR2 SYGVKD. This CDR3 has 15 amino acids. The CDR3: CAISGSVNRDREQFF. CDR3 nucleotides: TGTGCCATCAGCGGTTCAGTGAACAGGGATCGCGAGCAGTTCTTC.

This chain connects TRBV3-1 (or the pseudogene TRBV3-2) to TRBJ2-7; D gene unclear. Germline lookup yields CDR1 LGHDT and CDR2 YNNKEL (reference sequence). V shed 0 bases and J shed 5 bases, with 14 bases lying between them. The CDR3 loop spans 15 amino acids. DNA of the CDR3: TGTGCCAGCAGCCAAGAGATTAACCTTGGGAACGAGCAGTACTTC. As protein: CASSQEINLGNEQYF.

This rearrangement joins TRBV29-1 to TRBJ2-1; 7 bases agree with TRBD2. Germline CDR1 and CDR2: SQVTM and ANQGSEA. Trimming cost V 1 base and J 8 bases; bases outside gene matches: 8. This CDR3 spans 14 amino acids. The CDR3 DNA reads TGCAGCGTTGAAGGGGACTACCCTAGGGATGAGCAGTTCTTC. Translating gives CSVEGDYPRDEQFF.

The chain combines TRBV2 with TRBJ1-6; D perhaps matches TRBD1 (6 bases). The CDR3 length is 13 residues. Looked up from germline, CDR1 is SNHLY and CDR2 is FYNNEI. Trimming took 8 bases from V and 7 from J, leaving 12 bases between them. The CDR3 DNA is TGTGCCAGCCACAGGGTGGAGAATTCACCCCTCCACTTT. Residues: CASHRVENSPLHF.

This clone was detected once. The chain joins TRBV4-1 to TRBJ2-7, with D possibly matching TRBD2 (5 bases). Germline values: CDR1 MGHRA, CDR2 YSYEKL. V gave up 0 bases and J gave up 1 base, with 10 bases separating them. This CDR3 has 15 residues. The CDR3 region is CASSQESLASYEQYF. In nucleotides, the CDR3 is TGCGCCAGCAGCCAAGAATCGCTAGCTTCCTACGAGCAGTACTTC.

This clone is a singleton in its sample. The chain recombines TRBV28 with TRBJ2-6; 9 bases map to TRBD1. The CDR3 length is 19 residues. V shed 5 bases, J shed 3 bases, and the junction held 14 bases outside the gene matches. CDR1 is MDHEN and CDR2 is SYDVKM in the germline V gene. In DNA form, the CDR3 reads TGTGCCAGCAGTCCCGCGGCCGGGACAGGGTTACGTGGGGCCAACGTCCTGACTTTC. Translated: CASSPAAGTGLRGANVLTF.

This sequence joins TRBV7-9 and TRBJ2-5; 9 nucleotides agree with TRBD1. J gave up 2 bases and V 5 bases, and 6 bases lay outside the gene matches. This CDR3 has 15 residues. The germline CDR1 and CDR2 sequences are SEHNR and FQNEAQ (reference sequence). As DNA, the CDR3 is TGTGCCAGCAGCCAGGGACAGGGAACTCAAGAGACCCAGTACTTC. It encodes CASSQGQGTQETQYF.

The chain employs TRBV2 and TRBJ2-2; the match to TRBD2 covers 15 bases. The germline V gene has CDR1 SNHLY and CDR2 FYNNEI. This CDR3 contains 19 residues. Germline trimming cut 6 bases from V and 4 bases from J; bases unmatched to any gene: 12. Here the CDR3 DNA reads TGTGCCAGCAGGGCCGGACTAGCGGGAGGGAGTCGGGGCACCGGGGAGCTGTTTTTT. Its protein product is CASRAGLAGGSRGTGELFF. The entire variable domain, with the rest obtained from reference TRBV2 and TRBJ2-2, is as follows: EPEVTQTPSHQVTQMGQEVILRCVPISNHLYFYWYRQILGQKVEFLVSFYNNEISEKSEIFDDQFSVERPDGSNFTLKIRSTKLEDSAMYFCASRAGLAGGSRGTGELFFGEGSRLTVL.

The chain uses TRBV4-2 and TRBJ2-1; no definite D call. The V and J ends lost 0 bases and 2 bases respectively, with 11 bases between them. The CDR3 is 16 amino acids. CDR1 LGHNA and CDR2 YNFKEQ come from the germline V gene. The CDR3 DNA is TGTGCCAGCAGCCAAGATTGGGCAGTCACCTACAATGAGCAGTTCTTC. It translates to CASSQDWAVTYNEQFF.

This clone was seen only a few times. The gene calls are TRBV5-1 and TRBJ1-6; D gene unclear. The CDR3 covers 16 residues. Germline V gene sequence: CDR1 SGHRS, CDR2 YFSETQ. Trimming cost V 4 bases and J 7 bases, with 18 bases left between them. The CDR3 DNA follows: TGCGCCAGCAGCCCAGCACCAGGTCTGAGGAATTCACCCCTCCACTTT. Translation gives CASSPAPGLRNSPLHF.

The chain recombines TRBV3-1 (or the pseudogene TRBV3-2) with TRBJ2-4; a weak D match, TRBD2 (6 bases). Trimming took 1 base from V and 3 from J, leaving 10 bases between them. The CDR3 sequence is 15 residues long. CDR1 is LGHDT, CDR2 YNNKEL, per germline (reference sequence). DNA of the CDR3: TGTGCCAGCAGCCAAGTAGAGGGAGGCAAAAACATTCAGTACTTC. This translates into CASSQVEGGKNIQYF.

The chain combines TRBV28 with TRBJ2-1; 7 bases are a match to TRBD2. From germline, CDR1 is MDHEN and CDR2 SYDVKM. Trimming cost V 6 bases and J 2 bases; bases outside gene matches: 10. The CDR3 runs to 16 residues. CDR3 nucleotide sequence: TGTGCCAGCAGCCGAAACCCGGGACTAACCTACAATGAGCAGTTCTTC. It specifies CASSRNPGLTYNEQFF.

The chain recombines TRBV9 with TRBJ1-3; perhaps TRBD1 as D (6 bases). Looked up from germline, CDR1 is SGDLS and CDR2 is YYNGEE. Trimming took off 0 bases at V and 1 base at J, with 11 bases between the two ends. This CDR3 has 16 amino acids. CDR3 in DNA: TGTGCCAGCAGCGTAGATAACAGGGTTTCTGGAAACACCATATATTTT. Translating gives CASSVDNRVSGNTIYF. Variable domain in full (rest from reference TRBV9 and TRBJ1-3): DSGVTQTPKHLITATGQRVTLRCSPRSGDLSVYWYQQSLDQGLQFLIQYYNGEERAKGNILERFSAQQFPDLHSELNLSSLELGDSALYFCASSVDNRVSGNTIYFGEGSWLTVV.

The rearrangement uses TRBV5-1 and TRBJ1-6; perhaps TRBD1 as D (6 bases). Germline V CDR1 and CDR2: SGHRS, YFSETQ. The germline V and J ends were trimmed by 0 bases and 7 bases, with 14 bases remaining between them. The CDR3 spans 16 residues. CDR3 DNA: TGCGCCAGCAGCTTGGGCCTGGACAGAGGGAATTCACCCCTCCACTTT. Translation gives CASSLGLDRGNSPLHF. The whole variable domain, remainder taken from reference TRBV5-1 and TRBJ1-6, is KAGVTQTPRYLIKTRGQQVTLSCSPISGHRSVSWYQQTPGQGLQFLFEYFSETQRNKGNFPGRFSGRQFSNSRSEMNVSTLELGDSALYLCASSLGLDRGNSPLHFGNGTRLTVT.

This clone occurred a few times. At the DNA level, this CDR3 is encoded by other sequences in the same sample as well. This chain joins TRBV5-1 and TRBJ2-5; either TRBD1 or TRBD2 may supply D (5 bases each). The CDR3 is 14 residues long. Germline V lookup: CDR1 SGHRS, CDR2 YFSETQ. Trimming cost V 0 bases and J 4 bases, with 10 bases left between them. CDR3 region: CASSLDAGTETQYF. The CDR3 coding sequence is TGCGCCAGCAGCTTGGACGCCGGGACAGAGACCCAGTACTTC.

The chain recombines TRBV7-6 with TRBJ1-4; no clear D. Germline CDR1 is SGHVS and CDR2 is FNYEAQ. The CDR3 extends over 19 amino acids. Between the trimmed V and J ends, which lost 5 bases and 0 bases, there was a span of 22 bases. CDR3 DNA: TGTGCCAGCAGCCCCACCCTCGGAGGGAGCTCTGCAACTAATGAAAAACTGTTTTTT. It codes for CASSPTLGGSSATNEKLFF.

The CDR3 region is CATSPGQGAEKLFF. The CDR3, as DNA: TGTGCCACCAGCCCGGGGCAGGGGGCCGAAAAACTGTTTTTT. The chain is built from TRBV15 and TRBJ1-4; 8 nucleotides match TRBD1. CDR1 and CDR2 (germline): LNHNV, YYDKDF (reference sequence). This CDR3 region has 14 residues. V gave up 5 bases and J gave up 8 bases; unmatched junction bases: 7.

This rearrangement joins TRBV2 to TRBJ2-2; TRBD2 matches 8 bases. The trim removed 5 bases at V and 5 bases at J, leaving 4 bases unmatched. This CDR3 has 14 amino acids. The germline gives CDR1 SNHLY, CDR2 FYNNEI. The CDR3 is CASSRTSLTGELFF. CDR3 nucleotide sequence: TGTGCCAGCAGTAGGACTAGCCTTACCGGGGAGCTGTTTTTT.

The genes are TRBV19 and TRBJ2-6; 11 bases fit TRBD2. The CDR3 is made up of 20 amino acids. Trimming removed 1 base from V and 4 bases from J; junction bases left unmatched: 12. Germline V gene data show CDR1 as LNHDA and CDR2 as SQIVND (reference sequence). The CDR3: CASSIGLAGGRGSGANVLTF. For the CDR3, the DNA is TGTGCCAGTAGTATAGGGCTAGCGGGAGGCCGTGGTTCCGGGGCCAACGTCCTGACTTTC.